A selection of T cell receptor beta chains follows, all from one sample in a study of cytomegalovirus exposure and HLA in healthy donors. Data came from immunoSEQ multiplex PCR; TCRdb stores just in-frame clones and leaves some out. In the table there are fewer than 250,000 clones, roughly four fifths of which are singletons. The sequenced material came from PBMCs. The source of these receptors is a man aged 18 to 35 in good health and CMV-seronegative. The CDR3 runs from the conserved cysteine through the conserved F or W. A D gene is named only where the DNA matches it firmly. Rows may omit the clone size; those that give it use once, few, many or a size class.

clone size: NA
CDR3 length: 15
D gene: TRBD1
J gene: TRBJ2-3
V gene: TRBV9
CDR3 DNA: TGTGCCAGCAGCACCGTGGGGGACAGCTTGCATACGCAGTATTTT
CDR3 protein: CASSTVGDSLHTQYF

clone size: NA
CDR3 length: 15
D gene: TRBD2
J gene: TRBJ2-1
V gene: TRBV5-1
CDR3 DNA: TGCGCCAGTACACCGGGACTAGCGGGAAAGGATGAGCAGTTCTTC
CDR3 protein: CASTPGLAGKDEQFF

clone size: NA
CDR3 length: 15
D gene: TRBD1
J gene: TRBJ2-5
V gene: TRBV5-4
CDR3 DNA: TGTGCCAGCAGCGCGCCGACAGGGGGACGAGAGACCCAGTACTTC
CDR3 protein: CASSAPTGGRETQYF

clone size: NA
CDR3 length: 14
D gene: TRBD1
J gene: TRBJ1-1
V gene: TRBV7-2
CDR3 DNA: TGTGCCAGCAGCCCGAGACAGGGAAGCGCTGAAGCTTTCTTT
CDR3 protein: CASSPRQGSAEAFF

clone size: once
CDR3 length: 18
D gene: TRBD2
J gene: TRBJ2-3
V gene: TRBV19
CDR3 DNA: TGTGCCAGTAGTATCTATCTCTCGGGAGGGCCAGAGGCAGATACGCAGTATTTT
CDR3 protein: CASSIYLSGGPEADTQYF

clone size: NA
CDR3 length: 14
D gene: NA
J gene: TRBJ2-7
V gene: TRBV7-8
CDR3 DNA: TGTGCCAGCAGCCTATACAGGGAGTCCTACGAGCAGTACTTC
CDR3 protein: CASSLYRESYEQYF

clone size: NA
CDR3 length: 18
D gene: TRBD2
J gene: TRBJ2-5
V gene: TRBV7-9
CDR3 DNA: TGTGCCAGCAGCTTAGGCCGTGGGGGGGGAAGGATGATGGAGACCCAGTACTTC
CDR3 protein: CASSLGRGGGRMMETQYF

clone size: NA
CDR3 length: 14
D gene: NA
J gene: TRBJ2-5
V gene: TRBV27
CDR3 DNA: TGTGCCAGCAGTTTCTCAGGGCGATCGGAGACCCAGTACTTC
CDR3 protein: CASSFSGRSETQYF

clone size: NA
CDR3 length: 11
D gene: TRBD1
J gene: TRBJ1-2
V gene: TRBV19
CDR3 DNA: TGTGCCAGTAGTACAGGGGGAGGCTACACCTTC
CDR3 protein: CASSTGGGYTF

clone size: NA
CDR3 length: 14
D gene: NA
J gene: TRBJ2-7
V gene: TRBV7-2
CDR3 DNA: TGTGCCAGCAGCTTAGGACTAGATAGGTACGAGCAGTACTTC
CDR3 protein: CASSLGLDRYEQYF

clone size: NA
CDR3 length: 15
D gene: NA
J gene: TRBJ1-5
V gene: TRBV19
CDR3 DNA: TGTGCCAGTAGTATGGGGCAGGGCAACAATCAGCCCCAGCATTTT
CDR3 protein: CASSMGQGNNQPQHF

clone size: NA
CDR3 length: 15
D gene: TRBD1
J gene: TRBJ1-2
V gene: TRBV23-1
CDR3 DNA: TGCGCCAGCAGTTCGGACCTCCAGGGGGGTTCCGGCTACACCTTC
CDR3 protein: CASSSDLQGGSGYTF

clone size: NA
CDR3 length: 15
D gene: NA
J gene: TRBJ2-5
V gene: TRBV11-3
CDR3 DNA: TGTGCCAGCAGCTTAGGTAACAGGTTTTCGGAGACCCAGTACTTC
CDR3 protein: CASSLGNRFSETQYF

clone size: few
CDR3 length: 16
D gene: TRBD1
J gene: TRBJ2-1
V gene: TRBV5-1
CDR3 DNA: TGCGCCAGCAGCTTGCGAGGGACAGGGGTCTACAATGAGCAGTTCTTC
CDR3 protein: CASSLRGTGVYNEQFF

clone size: NA
CDR3 length: 16
D gene: TRBD2
J gene: TRBJ2-1
V gene: TRBV5-6
CDR3 DNA: TGTGCCAGCAGCTTGGGTCTAGCGGGGGGGCGGGATGAGCAGTTCTTC
CDR3 protein: CASSLGLAGGRDEQFF

clone size: NA
CDR3 length: 15
D gene: NA
J gene: TRBJ2-1
V gene: TRBV9
CDR3 DNA: TGTGCCAGCAGCCCCCAGGTGCAACGCTCTGGGGAGCAGTTCTTC
CDR3 protein: CASSPQVQRSGEQFF

clone size: NA
CDR3 length: 17
D gene: NA
J gene: TRBJ1-3
V gene: TRBV15
CDR3 DNA: TGTGCCACCAGCAGATCCGGGACTTTGAGCTCTGGAAACACCATATATTTT
CDR3 protein: CATSRSGTLSSGNTIYF

clone size: NA
CDR3 length: 16
D gene: NA
J gene: TRBJ1-4
V gene: TRBV27
CDR3 DNA: TGTGCCAGCAGTTTATCGTGGGGGGGAGGTAATGAAAAACTGTTTTTT
CDR3 protein: CASSLSWGGGNEKLFF

clone size: NA
CDR3 length: 14
D gene: TRBD1
J gene: TRBJ1-2
V gene: TRBV5-6
CDR3 DNA: TGTGCCAGCAGCCACAGGGGGCGGTTCAATGGCTACACCTTC
CDR3 protein: CASSHRGRFNGYTF

clone size: NA
CDR3 length: 12
D gene: NA
J gene: TRBJ2-2
V gene: TRBV6-5
CDR3 DNA: TGTGCCAGCAGTCTCTACTCGGGGGAGCTGTTTTTT
CDR3 protein: CASSLYSGELFF

clone size: NA
CDR3 length: 15
D gene: TRBD1
J gene: TRBJ1-1
V gene: TRBV5-1
CDR3 DNA: TGCGCCAGCAGCTTAAACAGGGGTGGTTTAACTGAAGCTTTCTTT
CDR3 protein: CASSLNRGGLTEAFF

clone size: NA
CDR3 length: 14
D gene: TRBD2
J gene: TRBJ2-2
V gene: TRBV5-1
CDR3 DNA: TGCGCCAGCGAACTAGCGGGAGTACACGGGGAGCTGTTTTTT
CDR3 protein: CASELAGVHGELFF

clone size: NA
CDR3 length: 13
D gene: NA
J gene: TRBJ2-1
V gene: TRBV10-2
CDR3 DNA: TGCGCCAGCTCTCGGGGATCCTACAATGAGCAGTTCTTC
CDR3 protein: CASSRGSYNEQFF

clone size: NA
CDR3 length: 15
D gene: NA
J gene: TRBJ2-2
V gene: TRBV4-3
CDR3 DNA: TGCGCCAGCAGCCCTGCACGGGTATTCGCCGGGGAGCTGTTTTTT
CDR3 protein: CASSPARVFAGELFF

clone size: NA
CDR3 length: 14
D gene: TRBD1
J gene: TRBJ1-2
V gene: TRBV5-1
CDR3 DNA: TGCGCCAGCAGCTTGGAAGGGACAGGGGTAGGCTACACCTTC
CDR3 protein: CASSLEGTGVGYTF

clone size: NA
CDR3 length: 13
D gene: NA
J gene: TRBJ1-1
V gene: TRBV10-2
CDR3 DNA: TGCGCCAGCAGTGCGGGGGTGGGCACTGAAGCTTTCTTT
CDR3 protein: CASSAGVGTEAFF

clone size: NA
CDR3 length: 15
D gene: NA
J gene: TRBJ1-6
V gene: TRBV4-3
CDR3 DNA: TGCGCCAGCAGCCAAACTCGACTTGATAATTCACCCCTCCACTTT
CDR3 protein: CASSQTRLDNSPLHF

clone size: NA
CDR3 length: 11
D gene: NA
J gene: TRBJ1-4
V gene: TRBV28
CDR3 DNA: TGTGCCAGCAGTTTAAGCGAAAAACTGTTTTTT
CDR3 protein: CASSLSEKLFF

clone size: NA
CDR3 length: 14
D gene: TRBD1
J gene: TRBJ2-5
V gene: TRBV6-6
CDR3 DNA: TGTGCCAGCAGCCCGGGACAGGTCGCACGGACCCAGTACTTC
CDR3 protein: CASSPGQVARTQYF

clone size: NA
CDR3 length: 13
D gene: NA
J gene: TRBJ2-7
V gene: TRBV19
CDR3 DNA: TGTGCCAGTAGTATGAGATCGGGGGTCGAGCAGTACTTC
CDR3 protein: CASSMRSGVEQYF

clone size: NA
CDR3 length: 14
D gene: NA
J gene: TRBJ1-1
V gene: TRBV19
CDR3 DNA: TGTGCCAGTAGTATGAAGGGGGGGGACACTGAAGCTTTCTTT
CDR3 protein: CASSMKGGDTEAFF

clone size: NA
CDR3 length: 16
D gene: NA
J gene: TRBJ2-4
V gene: TRBV28
CDR3 DNA: TGTGCCAGCAGTTTCCCCCTCACAGGGACCAAAAACATTCAGTACTTC
CDR3 protein: CASSFPLTGTKNIQYF

clone size: NA
CDR3 length: 16
D gene: TRBD1
J gene: TRBJ1-2
V gene: TRBV18
CDR3 DNA: TGTGCCAGCTCACCAGTCGCGGGACAGGGACGCTATGGCTACACCTTC
CDR3 protein: CASSPVAGQGRYGYTF

clone size: NA
CDR3 length: 15
D gene: NA
J gene: TRBJ2-2
V gene: TRBV7-7
CDR3 DNA: TGTGCTAGCAGCTTAGACCCAGGGGTCACCGGGGAGCTGTTTTTT
CDR3 protein: CASSLDPGVTGELFF

clone size: few
CDR3 length: 17
D gene: NA
J gene: TRBJ1-5
V gene: TRBV27
CDR3 DNA: TGTGCCAGCAGTTTATCCGGCACAACAGGGTCCGGCCAGCCCCAGCATTTT
CDR3 protein: CASSLSGTTGSGQPQHF

clone size: NA
CDR3 length: 13
D gene: TRBD1
J gene: TRBJ1-2
V gene: TRBV14
CDR3 DNA: TGTGCCAGCAGCCGGGACAGGGACTATGGCTACACCTTC
CDR3 protein: CASSRDRDYGYTF

clone size: NA
CDR3 length: 16
D gene: NA
J gene: TRBJ2-3
V gene: TRBV4-3
CDR3 DNA: TGCGCCAGCAGCCAACTTGGATCCGGGGACACAGATACGCAGTATTTT
CDR3 protein: CASSQLGSGDTDTQYF

clone size: NA
CDR3 length: 14
D gene: NA
J gene: TRBJ2-3
V gene: TRBV27
CDR3 DNA: TGTGCCAGCAGTCTGATCGGGTCGGCAGATACGCAGTATTTT
CDR3 protein: CASSLIGSADTQYF

clone size: NA
CDR3 length: 18
D gene: TRBD2
J gene: TRBJ2-1
V gene: TRBV5-4
CDR3 DNA: TGTGCCAGCACCCAGACAGGGGGGAGACTAGCGGGAGGGAGTGAGCAGTTCTTC
CDR3 protein: CASTQTGGRLAGGSEQFF

clone size: NA
CDR3 length: 17
D gene: NA
J gene: TRBJ2-5
V gene: TRBV14
CDR3 DNA: TGTGCCAGCAGCCAAGAGCCTTGGACAGTCTGGGGAGAGACCCAGTACTTC
CDR3 protein: CASSQEPWTVWGETQYF

clone size: NA
CDR3 length: 15
D gene: TRBD1
J gene: TRBJ2-5
V gene: TRBV6-6
CDR3 DNA: TGTGCCAGCAGTTATTCCAGGGGGCCCCAAGAGACCCAGTACTTC
CDR3 protein: CASSYSRGPQETQYF

clone size: NA
CDR3 length: 18
D gene: TRBD1
J gene: TRBJ2-3
V gene: TRBV28
CDR3 DNA: TGTGCCAGCAGTAGACACTCGCAAGGACAGGGCACCACAGATACGCAGTATTTT
CDR3 protein: CASSRHSQGQGTTDTQYF

clone size: NA
CDR3 length: 14
D gene: NA
J gene: TRBJ1-2
V gene: TRBV28
CDR3 DNA: TGTGCCAGCAGTTCCCTCGGGTCCTTCTATGGCTACACCTTC
CDR3 protein: CASSSLGSFYGYTF

clone size: NA
CDR3 length: 15
D gene: NA
J gene: TRBJ2-5
V gene: TRBV21-1
CDR3 DNA: TGTGCCAGCAGCACTGCGGACAGGGGGCCGGAGACCCAGTACTTC
CDR3 protein: CASSTADRGPETQYF